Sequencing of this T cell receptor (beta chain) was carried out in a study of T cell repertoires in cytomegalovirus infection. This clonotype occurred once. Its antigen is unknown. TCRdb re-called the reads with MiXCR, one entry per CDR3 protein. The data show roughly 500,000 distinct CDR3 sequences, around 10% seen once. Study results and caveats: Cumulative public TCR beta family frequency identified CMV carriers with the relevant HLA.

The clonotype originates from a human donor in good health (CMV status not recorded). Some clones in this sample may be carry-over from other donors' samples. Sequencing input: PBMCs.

CDR3 nucleotides: TGTGCCACCAGCAAGGACAGTAATGAAAAACTGTTTTTT. The encoded protein is CATSKDSNEKLFF. This chain connects TRBV15 to TRBJ1-4, with a weak D call TRBD1 (6 bases). V lost 4 bases, J lost 4 bases, and 7 bases lay in between. The germline gives CDR1 LNHNV, CDR2 YYDKDF (reference sequence). The CDR3 spans 13 residues. Supplemented by reference TRBV15 and TRBJ1-4, the full variable domain reads DAMVIQNPRYQVTQFGKPVTLSCSQTLNHNVMYWYQQKSSQAPKLLFHYYDKDFNNEADTPDNFQSRRPNTSFCFLDIRSPGLGDTAMYLCATSKDSNEKLFFGSGTQLSVL.